These 17 T cell receptor beta chains share one sample of origin, sequenced in a study of shared clonotypes between healthy human individuals. Sequenced by immunoSEQ multiplex PCR; TCRdb stores in-frame clones only, minus some. The profile shows under 650,000 clones, 95% to 97% of them singletons. Source material: naive CD4+ T cells sorted from blood. Subset indicated: CD45RA+ positively selected. All receptors come from a woman aged 25-40 years in good health.

The V and J genes are TRBV12-2 and TRBJ2-5; the table's D call, TRBD2, has no DNA check behind it. TRBV12-2 is reported as a pseudogene. CDR3 length: 14 amino acids. Here the CDR3 reads CASRSPSLEETQYF. CDR3 nucleotides: TGTGCAAGTCGCTCGCCGTCGTTAGAAGAGACCCAGTACTTC.

The chain recombines TRBV27 with TRBJ1-1; D is perhaps TRBD1 (6 bases). Germline V CDR1 and CDR2: MNHEY, SMNVEV (reference sequence). The CDR3 length is 13 residues. The V end lost 2 bases, the J end lost 6 bases, and 10 bases lay between the germline ends. CDR3 loop: CASSLEPGAEAFF. The CDR3 region has the DNA TGTGCCAGCAGTTTAGAACCAGGGGCTGAAGCTTTCTTT.

The chain has TRBV5-5 and TRBJ2-1; D is uncertain. V dropped 0 bases and J dropped 5 bases, with 12 bases sitting between them. The CDR3 runs 15 residues. The germline gives CDR1 SGHKS, CDR2 YYEKEE (reference sequence). The CDR3 bases are TGTGCCAGCAGCTTGGTAGGATACAGCAACAATGAGCAGTTCTTC. Protein sequence: CASSLVGYSNNEQFF.

The chain uses TRBV7-9 and TRBJ2-5, with TRBD2 matching over 14 bases. The CDR3 totals 15 residues. Germline CDR1 SEHNR, CDR2 FQNEAQ (reference sequence). The ends lost 5 bases at V and 5 bases at J; junction bases unmatched: 4. The CDR3 nucleotides are TGTGCCAGCAGCCGACTAGCGGGAGGGAAGGAGACCCAGTACTTC. Translation gives CASSRLAGGKETQYF.

This chain connects TRBV5-1 to TRBJ2-5, with 10 bases aligning to TRBD2. This CDR3 region has 16 residues. V was clipped by 4 bases and J by 3 bases; unmatched bases: 9. Germline CDR1 and CDR2: SGHRS and YFSETQ. CDR3 DNA sequence: TGCGCCAGCAGCCCGGAAGCGGGAGGGTACAAAGAGACCCAGTACTTC. This encodes CASSPEAGGYKETQYF.

A single count supports this clone. J is TRBJ1-1 and V is TRBV10-2; maybe TRBD1 (5 bases). CDR1 WSHSY and CDR2 SAAADI come from the germline V gene. V shed 9 bases and J shed 4 bases, with 15 bases lying between them. The CDR3 runs to 13 residues. The CDR3 DNA follows: TGCGCCAGTGTCATAGGGGCTGGCACTGAAGCTTTCTTT. Residues: CASVIGAGTEAFF.

Comments on this clone: Other DNA sequences in this specimen translate into the identical CDR3. V usage is TRBV28 and J usage is TRBJ2-7; 9 positions agree with TRBD1. V lost 8 bases, J lost 4 bases, and 6 bases stayed unmatched. CDR3 size: 13 residues. From germline, CDR1 is MDHEN and CDR2 SYDVKM. CDR3 sequence: CASRGTGPYEQYF. As DNA, the CDR3 is TGTGCCAGCCGTGGGACAGGGCCGTACGAGCAGTACTTC.

The V and J genes are TRBV5-1 and TRBJ2-3; 7 bases are a match to TRBD1. The CDR3 is made up of 15 amino acids. V trimming: 7 bases; J trimming: 1 base; junction bases outside the gene matches: 9. Germline CDR1 SGHRS, CDR2 YFSETQ. CDR3: CASAFRDSRTDTQYF. The CDR3 region has the DNA TGCGCCAGCGCTTTCCGGGACAGCCGCACAGATACGCAGTATTTT. Full variable domain (remainder filled in from reference TRBV5-1 and TRBJ2-3): KAGVTQTPRYLIKTRGQQVTLSCSPISGHRSVSWYQQTPGQGLQFLFEYFSETQRNKGNFPGRFSGRQFSNSRSEMNVSTLELGDSALYLCASAFRDSRTDTQYFGPGTRLTVL.

The chain links TRBV28 to TRBJ2-6; D is possibly TRBD2 (7 bases). The CDR3 spans 16 residues. Germline values: CDR1 MDHEN, CDR2 SYDVKM. Trimming cost V 5 bases and J 1 base, with 12 bases left between them. DNA of the CDR3: TGTGCCAGCAGTCAGGGAGGGGGGTCTGGGGCCAACGTCCTGACTTTC. Amino acid sequence: CASSQGGGSGANVLTF.

The chain is built from TRBV11-2 and TRBJ2-5; D may correspond to TRBD1 or TRBD2 (6 bases each). CDR1 SGHAT and CDR2 FQNNGV come from the germline V gene. Trimming cost V 0 bases and J 9 bases, with 14 bases left between them. The CDR3 totals 14 residues. The CDR3 DNA is TGTGCCAGCAGCTTAGATCCGGGGGCGAAGTCCCAGTACTTC. This codes for CASSLDPGAKSQYF.

The rearrangement joins TRBV27 to TRBJ2-3; D might be TRBD2 (6 bases). The V end was cut by 5 bases, the J end by 12 bases, with 15 bases between. The CDR3 consists of 12 residues. Germline-derived CDR1 and CDR2 are MNHEY and SMNVEV (reference sequence). In nucleotides, the CDR3 is TGTGCCAGCAGTGACCGGGACTCCCCCCAGTATTTT. It translates to CASSDRDSPQYF.

The chain employs TRBV6-1 and TRBJ2-7; 8 nucleotides agree with TRBD1. V trimming: 3 bases; J trimming: 1 base; junction bases outside the gene matches: 8. CDR3 length: 16 amino acids. Germline values: CDR1 MNHNS, CDR2 SASEGT. The CDR3 loop reads CASSERGTGFSYEQYF. The CDR3 region has the DNA TGTGCCAGCAGTGAGAGAGGGACAGGTTTTTCCTACGAGCAGTACTTC.

The chain is built from TRBV5-1 and TRBJ2-2, with D perhaps matching TRBD1 (5 bases). Germline V gene data show CDR1 as SGHRS and CDR2 as YFSETQ. With 4 bases removed from V and 1 base from J, the gap between germline ends came to 17 bases. The CDR3 length is 17 residues. The CDR3 DNA follows: TGCGCCAGCAGCCCCCTGGGGCAGACGTGGAACACCGGGGAGCTGTTTTTT. The encoded protein is CASSPLGQTWNTGELFF. Full variable domain (missing parts from reference TRBV5-1 and TRBJ2-2): KAGVTQTPRYLIKTRGQQVTLSCSPISGHRSVSWYQQTPGQGLQFLFEYFSETQRNKGNFPGRFSGRQFSNSRSEMNVSTLELGDSALYLCASSPLGQTWNTGELFFGEGSRLTVL.

A single count supports this clone. The rearrangement uses TRBV5-4 and TRBJ2-5; 13 bases are a match to TRBD2. V gave up 4 bases and J gave up 7 bases; unmatched junction bases: 7. Per the germline V gene, CDR1 is SGHNT and CDR2 is YYREEE (reference sequence). The CDR3 is made up of 15 amino acids. CDR3 in amino acids: CASSTGLAGEGTQYF. CDR3 nucleotide sequence: TGTGCCAGCAGCACAGGACTAGCGGGAGAAGGGACCCAGTACTTC.

The rearrangement uses TRBV10-3 and TRBJ2-5; TRBD2 matches 8 bases. From germline, CDR1 is ENHRY and CDR2 SYGVKD. V gave up 6 bases and J gave up 4 bases; unmatched junction bases: 10. The CDR3 consists of 15 residues. CDR3 nucleotide sequence: TGTGCCATCAGGGGAGGGGCTCTAGCGGGAGAGACCCAGTACTTC. Protein product: CAIRGGALAGETQYF.

This sequence joins TRBV9 and TRBJ1-2, with D perhaps TRBD1 (5 bases). CDR3 size: 13 residues. Germline V lookup: CDR1 SGDLS, CDR2 YYNGEE. Trimming left V 0 bases short and J 4 bases short, with 7 bases between. CDR3 protein: CASSVEGTYGYTF. The CDR3 nucleotides are TGTGCCAGCAGCGTAGAGGGGACCTATGGCTACACCTTC.

The J gene is TRBJ2-7, the V gene TRBV5-1; tentative D call: TRBD1 (7 bases). The CDR3 loop spans 15 amino acids. Germline CDR1 reads SGHRS; CDR2 reads YFSETQ. V was cut by 2 bases and J by 5 bases, with 17 bases left in between. CDR3 DNA: TGCGCCAGCAGCTTATCAGGGGGGATCGGCGACGAGCAGTACTTC. Its protein product is CASSLSGGIGDEQYF.